What follows is one T cell receptor beta chain and its context. Its antigen has not been determined. The sample holds no much larger clone one base away, and base qualities are not on file. These data are taken from a study of blood T cell repertoires in COVID-19 (TCRdb year 2020). Regarding the study in general: The collaborator samples originated in the United States, Italy and Spain and spanned the acute and convalescent phases of COVID-19. The prospective study material was composed of cDNA or gDNA derived from T cells, B-cell-depleted T cells, or PBMCs. The dataset comprised deeply sampled blood TCRbeta repertoires from subjects exposed to, actively infected with, or recovered from COVID-19. The repertoires were released in a freely available public database meant as a resource for research on the immune response to SARS-CoV-2. The samples were drawn from the first 160 participants of the ongoing ImmuneRACE study and from 950 to 1,500 subjects provided by 6 global collaborators. The sample metadata nearly always contained a de-identified subject ID, COVID-19 status, age in years and sex. Where HLA class I and class II types were available, the types were taken from metadata supplied by the sample provider, not from assay-based typing.

Including cysteine and phenylalanine, the CDR3 has 12 amino acids. Only the CDR3 portion is preserved as DNA: 36 bases, with reading frame beginning at the first base. Each collaborating institution followed its own protocols to collect whole blood in K2EDTA tubes. For TCRbeta analysis, collaborator samples were shipped as frozen whole blood, as isolated PBMCs, or as DNA extracted from either sample type. TCRbeta CDR3 regions were amplified from genomic DNA using the immunoSEQ Assay, a bias-controlled multiplex PCR. As for the authors' bioinformatics: The number of nucleated cells in each sample was estimated from the amplification of reference gene primers within the assay. To quantify the absolute abundance of each unique TCRbeta CDR3 rearrangement, sequence reads were collapsed and filtered. For each sample, productive Simpson clonality was calculated as the square root of Simpson's diversity index over productive rearrangements. As stored in TCRdb, this immuneACCESS dataset retains in-frame rearrangements with V and J assigned. A fraction of the clones does not appear; measured against another copy, unresolved V genes explain less than half of the discrepancy, and the remainder lacks a known reason. Clone size and the V and J calls come from that table; the DNA yielded D and trimming. Here the sample has about 220,000 clones; roughly 80% occur a single time. 2% to 2.5% of the sample comes from the top ten.

The study at large found these results: The amount of clinical and demographic metadata varied by source and participant and was provided uncurated.

The sequence was obtained from an older woman with acute or convalescent COVID-19. The sequenced sample was peripheral blood. This receptor chain uses TRBV21-1 and TRBJ2-1; the D call TRBD1 from the table was never checked on the DNA. TRBV21-1 is noted as a pseudogene. The CDR3 has the sequence CASSNRGNEQFF. The nucleotides read TGTGCCAGCAGCAACAGGGGCAATGAGCAGTTCTTC.